The 25 T cell receptor beta chains presented below share a single source sample, sequenced in a study of shared clonotypes between healthy human individuals. This table comes from immunoSEQ multiplex PCR, and its TCRdb copy is limited to in-frame clones, with some not included. Found here are hundreds of thousands of clones, approximately 96% of them singletons; the top ten hold about 0.12%. It was CD45RO-negative cells, positively selected for CCR7, that made up naive CD8 cells, with terminally differentiated effector memory CD45RA+ cells excluded. Sequenced: naive CD8+ T cells sorted from blood. These receptor sequences come from a woman aged 25 to 45 in good health.

The chain couples TRBV7-9 to TRBJ1-1; D gene ambiguous. CDR1 is SEHNR and CDR2 is FQNEAQ in the germline V gene (reference sequence). The germline V and J ends were trimmed by 8 bases and 1 base, with 8 bases remaining between them. The CDR3 loop spans 12 amino acids. The CDR3 protein is CASGAPNTEAFF. The DNA of the CDR3 is TGTGCCAGCGGCGCTCCGAACACTGAAGCTTTCTTT.

The chain recombines TRBV27 with TRBJ2-3, with 10 bases that match TRBD2. Looked up from germline, CDR1 is MNHEY and CDR2 is SMNVEV (reference sequence). Losses at the gene ends were 1 base for V and 0 bases for J; bases not matched to a gene: 4. This CDR3 has 17 residues. CDR3 in DNA: TGTGCCAGCAGTTTATTGCGGACTAGCGGTAGCACAGATACGCAGTATTTT. Protein sequence: CASSLLRTSGSTDTQYF.

The rearrangement joins TRBV27 to TRBJ1-1; 9 positions agree with TRBD1. The germline V gene encodes CDR1 MNHEY and CDR2 SMNVEV (reference sequence). The CDR3 totals 13 residues. J was trimmed by 4 bases and V by 7 bases; bases with no gene match: 4. As DNA, the CDR3 is TGTGCCAGCACCGGGACAGGGCTCACTGAAGCTTTCTTT. It is translated as CASTGTGLTEAFF.

This chain uses TRBV28 with TRBJ1-1; a weak D match, TRBD1 (5 bases). Germline V lookup: CDR1 MDHEN, CDR2 SYDVKM. The germline V and J ends were trimmed by 5 bases and 4 bases, with 23 bases remaining between them. This CDR3 is 17 amino acids long. CDR3 coding DNA: TGTGCCAGCAGTAATATCCTCAGCAGGGAAGCGGGCACTGAAGCTTTCTTT. Protein sequence: CASSNILSREAGTEAFF.

The rearrangement joins TRBV27 to TRBJ2-2; D ambiguous. Germline-derived CDR1 and CDR2 are MNHEY and SMNVEV (reference sequence). V lost 5 bases to trimming and J lost 0 bases, with 16 bases between them. The CDR3 loop spans 17 amino acids. CDR3 residues: CASSPFSAGANTGELFF. The CDR3 DNA reads TGTGCCAGCAGTCCCTTCTCGGCAGGAGCGAACACCGGGGAGCTGTTTTTT.

The rearrangement links TRBV10-2 to TRBJ2-7, with 10 bases that match TRBD1. Germline V gene sequence: CDR1 WSHSY, CDR2 SAAADI. Trimming cost V 8 bases and J 1 base; bases outside gene matches: 2. The CDR3 contains 13 residues. CDR3: CASGTGASYEQYF. DNA of the CDR3: TGCGCCAGCGGGACAGGGGCATCCTACGAGCAGTACTTC.

This clone was seen once. The J gene is TRBJ2-6, the V gene TRBV27, with a weak D call TRBD1 (6 bases). Germline V gives CDR1 MNHEY, CDR2 SMNVEV (reference sequence). The CDR3 is 15 residues long. V was cut by 7 bases and J by 3 bases, with 13 bases left in between. CDR3: CASNNRVDGANVLTF. For the CDR3, the DNA is TGTGCCAGCAATAACAGGGTAGATGGGGCCAACGTCCTGACTTTC.

The chain recombines TRBV27 with TRBJ2-1; 10 nucleotides align to TRBD1. Germline V gene lookup returns CDR1 MNHEY and CDR2 SMNVEV (reference sequence). Losses at the gene ends were 5 bases for V and 4 bases for J; bases not matched to a gene: 5. The CDR3 loop spans 15 amino acids. The CDR3 loop is CASSPGTGVYNEQFF. The CDR3 coding sequence is TGTGCCAGCAGTCCCGGGACAGGGGTTTACAATGAGCAGTTCTTC.

DNA of the CDR3: TGTGCCAGCATCGGGGTCGGGGTAGGGGCTTTCTTT. Encoded protein: CASIGVGVGAFF. The chain uses TRBV5-4 and TRBJ1-1; D not resolved. Trimming cost V 6 bases and J 11 bases, with 17 bases left between them. This CDR3 spans 12 amino acids. Germline V gene lookup returns CDR1 SGHNT and CDR2 YYREEE (reference sequence).

V and J are TRBV5-4 and TRBJ2-5; the match to TRBD1 covers 9 bases. Germline V lookup: CDR1 SGHNT, CDR2 YYREEE (reference sequence). The V gene end was trimmed by 4 bases and the J gene end by 5 bases; junction bases not matched to a gene: 9. The CDR3 runs 15 residues. CDR3 nucleotides: TGTGCCAGCAGCCACTTCCGGACAGGGGATGAGACCCAGTACTTC. Residues: CASSHFRTGDETQYF.

The count of this clone is one. The chain employs TRBV28 and TRBJ2-7; 7 bases are shared with TRBD2. The CDR3 consists of 13 residues. Germline V gene sequence: CDR1 MDHEN, CDR2 SYDVKM. V lost 7 bases and J lost 3; bases outside the gene matches: 6. In DNA, the CDR3 is TGTGCCAGCACCCTGACTAGCAGCTACGAGCAGTACTTC. This sequence encodes CASTLTSSYEQYF. Complete variable domain (other parts from reference TRBV28 and TRBJ2-7): DVKVTQSSRYLVKRTGEKVFLECVQDMDHENMFWYRQDPGLGLRLIYFSYDVKMKEKGDIPEGYSVSREKKERFSLILESASTNQTSMYLCASTLTSSYEQYFGPGTRLTVT.

The chain combines TRBV4-1 with TRBJ2-1; TRBD2 aligns across 8 bases. V lost 1 base to trimming and J lost 2 bases; unmatched junction nucleotides: 10. This CDR3 is 18 amino acids long. Germline CDR1 is MGHRA and CDR2 is YSYEKL. CDR3 amino acids: CASSQGGEGAGAYNEQFF. CDR3 in DNA: TGCGCCAGCAGCCAAGGAGGGGAGGGAGCGGGAGCCTACAATGAGCAGTTCTTC.

This clone was seen once. The V gene is TRBV21-1, the J gene TRBJ2-7; TRBD2 is taken as the D call from the table, unchecked against the DNA. TRBV21-1 is reported as a pseudogene. The CDR3 has 17 amino acids. CDR3 protein: CASSLRLAACPVYEQYF. Written as DNA, the CDR3 is TGTGCCAGCAGCCTACGCCTAGCGGCTTGCCCAGTCTACGAGCAGTACTTC.

V gene TRBV27 combines with J gene TRBJ2-3, with a possible D match to TRBD2 (5 bases). The CDR3 is 17 residues long. The germline CDR1 and CDR2 sequences are MNHEY and SMNVEV (reference sequence). V lost 5 bases and J 3 bases, leaving 21 bases between the germline ends. This CDR3 is CASSPWVTDGVTDTQYF. For the CDR3, the DNA is TGTGCCAGCAGTCCCTGGGTAACGGACGGGGTGACAGATACGCAGTATTTT.

V is TRBV15 and J is TRBJ2-7, with D possibly matching TRBD2 (5 bases). The germline gives CDR1 LNHNV, CDR2 YYDKDF (reference sequence). The CDR3 has 15 amino acids. Deletions cut 1 base from V and 4 bases from J, with 14 bases between. DNA for the CDR3: TGTGCCACCAGCAGAGTGGCGGGCCTAGCTTACGAGCAGTACTTC. The encoded protein is CATSRVAGLAYEQYF.

The rearrangement links TRBV4-1 to TRBJ2-1; TRBD2 matches 7 bases. V lost 4 bases and J lost 7; bases outside the gene matches: 4. The germline V gene has CDR1 MGHRA and CDR2 YSYEKL. The CDR3 has 13 amino acids. The CDR3 spells CASSPGLVNEQFF. CDR3 bases: TGCGCCAGCAGCCCCGGACTAGTGAATGAGCAGTTCTTC.

The chain joins TRBV19 to TRBJ2-2; weak D call: TRBD1 (5 bases). The length of the CDR3 is 14 residues. Germline assignment: CDR1 LNHDA and CDR2 SQIVND (reference sequence). Trimming shortened V by 9 bases and J by 2 bases, and 13 bases separated the two germline ends. The CDR3 spells CASQTRANTGELFF. CDR3 DNA: TGTGCCAGCCAGACCAGGGCTAACACCGGGGAGCTGTTTTTT.

The J gene is TRBJ1-5, the V gene TRBV19; 10 bases align to TRBD1. This CDR3 has 18 residues. CDR1 and CDR2 (germline): LNHDA, SQIVND (reference sequence). Unmatched junction bases numbered 7, after V lost 2 bases and J lost 0 bases. The CDR3 DNA reads as TGTGCCAGTAGTATATTAGGGACAGGGGTCTATAGCAATCAGCCCCAGCATTTT. It translates to CASSILGTGVYSNQPQHF.

This clone was picked up a small number of times. Other DNA sequences in this specimen translate into the identical CDR3. The rearrangement uses TRBV9 and TRBJ1-1, with D uncertain. The CDR3 runs to 13 residues. V lost 0 bases to trimming and J lost 1 base, with 4 bases between them. From germline, CDR1 is SGDLS and CDR2 YYNGEE. The chain's CDR3 is CASSVVQNTEAFF. The CDR3 nucleotides are TGTGCCAGCAGCGTAGTGCAGAACACTGAAGCTTTCTTT.

The gene calls are TRBV7-8 and TRBJ2-2, with D uncertain. CDR1 and CDR2 (germline): SGHVS, FQNEAQ. Between the trimmed V and J ends, which lost 2 bases and 6 bases, there was a span of 19 bases. CDR3 length: 17 residues. Here the CDR3 reads CASSLQLPDVSSGELFF. For the CDR3, the DNA is TGTGCCAGCAGCTTACAGTTGCCAGACGTATCTTCCGGGGAGCTGTTTTTT.

The chain joins TRBV27 to TRBJ2-6; D call uncertain. V was clipped by 4 bases and J by 0 bases, with 4 bases between them. The CDR3 contains 14 residues. Germline CDR1 MNHEY, CDR2 SMNVEV (reference sequence). The CDR3 DNA sequence: TGTGCCAGCAGTTACTCCTCTGGGGCCAACGTCCTGACTTTC. It encodes CASSYSSGANVLTF.

The CDR3 here is CASSYQLAPNTEAFF. The CDR3 DNA is TGTGCCAGCAGCTACCAGCTCGCCCCGAACACTGAAGCTTTCTTT. The V gene is TRBV5-4, the J gene TRBJ1-1; D unclear. V lost 3 bases to trimming and J lost 1 base, with 13 bases between them. Germline V gene sequence: CDR1 SGHNT, CDR2 YYREEE (reference sequence). This CDR3 comprises 15 residues.

This clone was detected once. The rearrangement joins TRBV7-2 to TRBJ2-7, with 11 bases aligning to TRBD1. The CDR3 covers 14 residues. Germline V gene sequence: CDR1 SGHTA, CDR2 FQGNSA. Unmatched junction bases numbered 3, after V lost 1 base and J lost 7 bases. CDR3 amino acids: CASSLGTGGGEQYF. The CDR3 region has the DNA TGTGCCAGCAGCTTAGGGACAGGGGGCGGGGAGCAGTACTTC.

The rearrangement links TRBV7-7 to TRBJ2-5; 11 bases match TRBD1. This CDR3 comprises 15 residues. The V gene's germline CDR1 is SSHAT and CDR2 FNYEAQ (reference sequence). The V and J ends lost 6 bases and 7 bases, in that order; junction bases with no gene match: 10. The chain's CDR3 is CASRLGTGGSGTQYF. CDR3 DNA: TGTGCCAGCAGACTCGGGACAGGGGGGTCAGGGACCCAGTACTTC.

This chain joins TRBV4-1 and TRBJ2-2; D gene uncertain. Germline values: CDR1 MGHRA, CDR2 YSYEKL. The V and J ends lost 4 bases and 3 bases respectively, with 9 bases between them. The CDR3 is made up of 14 amino acids. CDR3 loop: CASSLRYYTGELFF. As DNA, the CDR3 is TGCGCCAGCAGCCTCCGTTACTACACCGGGGAGCTGTTTTTT.